These 7 T cell receptor beta chains share one sample of origin, sequenced in a study of T cells in pancreatic ductal adenocarcinoma. The selected patients with pancreatic ductal adenocarcinoma had surgery but no neoadjuvant therapy. Here immunoSEQ multiplex PCR was the method, and the copy in TCRdb shows in-frame clones only, minus some. Of roughly 100,000 clones in the sample, nearly 95% were seen once. The sequencing input was PBMCs. All receptors derive from a human donor with pancreatic ductal adenocarcinoma.

The chain is built from TRBV2 and TRBJ2-5; 8 nucleotides match TRBD1. Germline CDR1 SNHLY, CDR2 FYNNEI. This CDR3 has 14 amino acids. The ends lost 8 bases at V and 5 bases at J; junction bases unmatched: 10. The CDR3: CASSRQGSEETQYF. CDR3 bases: TGTGCCAGCTCCCGACAGGGGTCCGAGGAGACCCAGTACTTC.

The chain carries TRBV4-3 and TRBJ1-1; D may be TRBD1 (6 bases). The V end was cut by 0 bases, the J end by 1 base, with 6 bases between. Germline assignment: CDR1 LGHNA and CDR2 YSLEER. The CDR3 has 14 residues. The CDR3 sequence is CASSQEQGNTEAFF. CDR3 nucleotides: TGCGCCAGCAGCCAAGAACAGGGGAACACTGAAGCTTTCTTT.

The V and J genes are TRBV7-9 and TRBJ1-1, with D unclear. This CDR3 spans 12 amino acids. V shed 6 bases and J shed 4 bases, with 9 bases lying between them. CDR1 is SEHNR, CDR2 FQNEAQ, per germline (reference sequence). The CDR3 loop reads CASRRGGTEAFF. In nucleotides, the CDR3 is TGTGCCAGCAGGCGGGGTGGCACTGAAGCTTTCTTT.

The V gene is TRBV10-2, the J gene TRBJ2-1, with 8 nucleotides matching TRBD1. Looked up from germline, CDR1 is WSHSY and CDR2 is SAAADI. Trimming at V came to 6 bases and at J to 9 bases, leaving 7 bases not matched to a gene. This CDR3 is 13 amino acids long. The CDR3 is CASRSQGAGEQFF. Written as DNA, the CDR3 is TGCGCCAGCAGATCTCAGGGGGCAGGTGAGCAGTTCTTC.

The rearrangement uses TRBV18 and TRBJ1-1; D is unresolved. V lost 3 bases, J lost 0 bases, and 14 bases lay in between. Germline CDR1 KGHSH, CDR2 LQKENI. The CDR3 loop spans 16 amino acids. CDR3 bases: TGTGCCAGCTCACCCACGCTAGGAGACGTGAACACTGAAGCTTTCTTT. This translates into CASSPTLGDVNTEAFF.

The chain employs TRBV19 and TRBJ1-2, with 8 bases fitting TRBD1. The germline CDR1 and CDR2 sequences are LNHDA and SQIVND (reference sequence). The CDR3 runs to 16 residues. Trimming at V came to 4 bases and at J to 4 bases, leaving 11 bases not matched to a gene. CDR3 sequence reads: CASSNQPGTGSYGYTF. CDR3 bases: TGTGCCAGTAGTAACCAACCCGGGACAGGCTCCTATGGCTACACCTTC.

The rearrangement uses TRBV18 and TRBJ2-7, with no clear D. Germline V gene sequence: CDR1 KGHSH, CDR2 LQKENI. V was cut by 2 bases and J by 0 bases, with 17 bases left in between. This CDR3 has 17 amino acids. As DNA, the CDR3 is TGTGCCAGCTCACCAACTTTCAGGATCAAAGGCTCCTACGAGCAGTACTTC. Translation gives CASSPTFRIKGSYEQYF.